What follows are 32 T cell receptor beta chains derived from one specimen sequenced in a study of human T cells and chemical hapten exposure. Using its own MiXCR run on the RACE reads, TCRdb lists one record per CDR3 protein. In the table there are around 300,000 distinct CDR3 sequences, around 7% of which are singletons. Noted time point: patch test 1, 2 weeks after DPC sensitization. Noted treatment: therapeutic diphenylcyclopropenone sensitization with weekly scalp DPC. The starting material was whole blood, obtained in connection with sensitization to the hapten diphenylcyclopropenone (DPC). The receptors were sampled from a young woman with alopecia areata. Some clones in this sample may be carry-over from other donors' samples.

This clonotype came up many times. The chain combines TRBV7-2 with TRBJ1-2; possible D gene TRBD1, 6 bases. The V gene lost 6 bases and the J gene lost 2 bases, with 13 bases spanning the gap. The CDR3 extends over 14 amino acids. CDR1 and CDR2 from the germline V gene are SGHTA and FQGNSA. The CDR3 nucleotides are TGTGCCAGCAGACCGGACAGAACCAACTATGGCTACACCTTC. Protein product: CASRPDRTNYGYTF.

This clonotype was recorded at least ten times. The J gene is TRBJ2-3, the V gene TRBV15; D remains unclear. V gave up 4 bases and J gave up 5 bases, with 16 bases separating them. The CDR3 is 15 amino acids. Looked up from germline, CDR1 is LNHNV and CDR2 is YYDKDF (reference sequence). Here the CDR3 reads CATSKVKGQVDTQYF. The CDR3 DNA is TGTGCCACCAGCAAGGTCAAAGGTCAGGTAGATACGCAGTATTTT. The full variable domain, with the rest looked up from reference TRBV15 and TRBJ2-3, is DAMVIQNPRYQVTQFGKPVTLSCSQTLNHNVMYWYQQKSSQAPKLLFHYYDKDFNNEADTPDNFQSRRPNTSFCFLDIRSPGLGDTAMYLCATSKVKGQVDTQYFGPGTRLTVL.

This clonotype was seen repeatedly, ten times or more. The chain employs TRBV6-5 and TRBJ1-6; no firm D call. CDR3 length: 14 amino acids. Germline loops: CDR1 MNHEY, CDR2 SVGAGI. Trimming removed 5 bases from V and 4 bases from J, with 9 bases in between. The CDR3 reads CASSPGMYNSPLHF. The CDR3 coding sequence is TGTGCCAGCAGTCCGGGGATGTATAATTCACCCCTCCACTTT.

Many counts were recorded for this clonotype. The chain has TRBV11-2 and TRBJ2-6; TRBD1 agrees at 9 bases. V lost 4 bases and J lost 9; bases outside the gene matches: 7. Germline V gives CDR1 SGHAT, CDR2 FQNNGV. The CDR3 spans 15 residues. DNA for the CDR3: TGTGCCAGCAGCTCCCGGGACAGGGTCGGCAACGTCCTGACTTTC. Translated, it gives CASSSRDRVGNVLTF.

The table lists this clonotype with a few counts. The chain combines TRBV6-1 with TRBJ1-5, with 8 bases identical to TRBD1. The V and J ends lost 4 bases and 6 bases, in that order; junction bases with no gene match: 5. The CDR3 runs to 14 residues. The V gene's germline CDR1 is MNHNS and CDR2 SASEGT. The CDR3 spells CASSGDRGSQPQHF. CDR3 DNA: TGTGCCAGCAGTGGCGACAGGGGTAGTCAGCCCCAGCATTTT.

This sequence joins TRBV7-2 and TRBJ2-7; weak D call: TRBD1 (6 bases). The CDR3 length is 15 residues. The V gene's germline CDR1 is SGHTA and CDR2 FQGNSA. Trimming stripped 4 bases from V and 1 base from J, with 14 bases between. CDR3: CASSSDRMTSYEQYF. In DNA form, the CDR3 reads TGTGCCAGCAGCTCTGACAGGATGACTTCCTACGAGCAGTACTTC.

J is TRBJ2-5 and V is TRBV27; tentatively, D is TRBD1 (6 bases). Germline V lookup: CDR1 MNHEY, CDR2 SMNVEV (reference sequence). Trimming shortened V by 6 bases and J by 5 bases, and 10 bases separated the two germline ends. The CDR3 runs to 12 residues. CDR3 nucleotides: TGTGCCAGCAGCCGAGACAGGGAGACCCAGTACTTC. Translated: CASSRDRETQYF.

This clonotype was seen a few times. This chain connects TRBV7-2 to TRBJ1-6; unclear D gene. The CDR3 runs 13 residues. Trimming took off 0 bases at V and 9 bases at J, with 6 bases between the two ends. Germline values: CDR1 SGHTA, CDR2 FQGNSA. The CDR3 loop is CASSLARSSPLHF. CDR3 nucleotide sequence: TGTGCCAGCAGCTTAGCCAGGTCTTCACCCCTCCACTTT.

The genes are TRBV5-4 and TRBJ2-6; 8 bases line up with TRBD2. Unmatched junction bases numbered 8, after V lost 6 bases and J lost 3 bases. Germline V gives CDR1 SGHNT, CDR2 YYREEE (reference sequence). This CDR3 region has 16 residues. CDR3 in amino acids: CASNGGGTGGANVLTF. CDR3 coding DNA: TGTGCCAGCAACGGCGGGGGGACTGGTGGGGCCAACGTCCTGACTTTC.

The rearrangement joins TRBV10-3 to TRBJ2-7; 7 positions match TRBD1. The CDR3 sequence is 15 residues long. Trimming took 6 bases from V and 7 from J; bases not matched to a gene: 15. Germline CDR1 is ENHRY and CDR2 is SYGVKD. CDR3 in amino acids: CAISAPGQTSPEQYF. CDR3 DNA: TGTGCCATCAGCGCCCCGGGACAGACCTCTCCGGAGCAGTACTTC.

This clonotype was seen repeatedly, ten times or more. The chain employs TRBV6-2 or TRBV6-3 and TRBJ2-4, with D uncertain. Germline loops: CDR1 MNHEY, CDR2 SVGEGT. This CDR3 spans 14 amino acids. Trimming took off 0 bases at V and 9 bases at J, with 12 bases between the two ends. DNA of the CDR3: TGTGCCAGCAGTTACTCCCGAAGACTCCCCATTCAGTACTTC. Residues: CASSYSRRLPIQYF.

A few counts support this clonotype. V gene TRBV7-9 combines with J gene TRBJ1-1; 8 nucleotides match TRBD1. Trimming at V came to 3 bases and at J to 5 bases, leaving 8 bases not matched to a gene. There are 15 residues in the CDR3. CDR1 and CDR2 from the germline V gene are SEHNR and FQNEAQ (reference sequence). CDR3: CASSFGQGAGTEAFF. The CDR3 bases are TGTGCCAGCAGCTTTGGGCAGGGGGCCGGTACTGAAGCTTTCTTT.

V and J are TRBV6-1 and TRBJ1-1; 12 bases are a match to TRBD1. Germline V gene data show CDR1 as MNHNS and CDR2 as SASEGT. CDR3 size: 18 residues. V gave up 6 bases and J gave up 2 bases; unmatched junction bases: 13. CDR3 sequence: CASSPSPGQGAGNTEAFF. CDR3 DNA: TGTGCCAGCAGCCCATCGCCGGGACAGGGGGCAGGAAACACTGAAGCTTTCTTT.

V is TRBV9 and J is TRBJ2-3, with 7 bases identical to TRBD1. This CDR3 contains 16 residues. The trim removed 3 bases at V and 0 bases at J, leaving 7 bases unmatched. Germline CDR1 is SGDLS and CDR2 is YYNGEE. The DNA of the CDR3 is TGTGCCAGCAGCGCCGAGGGACAGCCTAGCACAGATACGCAGTATTTT. Translation gives CASSAEGQPSTDTQYF.

The table lists this clonotype with many counts. CDR3 bases: TGTGCCAGCAGCATCCGGGACAGCGACACAGATACGCAGTATTTT. Protein product: CASSIRDSDTDTQYF. This chain uses TRBV28 with TRBJ2-3, with 7 nucleotides matching TRBD1. The CDR3 length is 15 residues. J lost 2 bases, V lost 6 bases, and 8 bases had no gene match. Germline V gene data show CDR1 as MDHEN and CDR2 as SYDVKM.

Note on this clonotype: Given a much more abundant clone one base away, this may be a read error. The chain has TRBV9 and TRBJ2-1, with D possibly matching TRBD2 (6 bases). The CDR3 length is 14 residues. Germline values: CDR1 SGDLS, CDR2 YYNGEE. CDR3 loop: CASTPGGSYNKQFF. Written as DNA, the CDR3 is TGTGCCAGCACGCCCGGGGGTTCCTACAATAAGCAGTTCTTC.

This clonotype was seen ten or more times. The chain uses TRBV3-1 and TRBJ2-5; a possible D gene is TRBD2 (5 bases). The CDR3 is 17 amino acids. Per the germline V gene, CDR1 is LGHDT and CDR2 is YNNKEL (reference sequence). Trimming left V 0 bases short and J 3 bases short, with 17 bases between. The CDR3 loop is CASSQEQRSGFEETQYF. CDR3 bases: TGTGCCAGCAGCCAAGAGCAAAGGTCGGGGTTCGAAGAGACCCAGTACTTC.

This clonotype was seen a handful of times. V gene TRBV4-2 combines with J gene TRBJ1-5; D is unresolved. V was pared by 3 bases and J by 6 bases, with 12 bases between. The CDR3 length is 14 residues. In germline, CDR1 is LGHNA, CDR2 YNFKEQ. The CDR3: CASSQGFGSQPQHF. The CDR3 bases are TGTGCCAGCAGCCAGGGATTTGGCAGTCAGCCCCAGCATTTT.

This clonotype has more than one count but fewer than ten. The V and J genes are TRBV7-2 and TRBJ2-3; 7 positions agree with TRBD2. From germline, CDR1 is SGHTA and CDR2 FQGNSA. V shed 1 base and J 9 bases; nucleotides not matched to a gene: 4. CDR3 length: 13 amino acids. The CDR3 loop is CASSLGTSATQYF. The CDR3 nucleotides are TGTGCCAGCAGCTTAGGGACTAGTGCCACGCAGTATTTT.

This clonotype was seen repeatedly, ten times or more. J is TRBJ2-6 and V is TRBV10-3, with 12 bases matching TRBD2. Trimming removed 0 bases from V and 2 bases from J; junction bases left unmatched: 2. Germline-derived CDR1 and CDR2 are ENHRY and SYGVKD. CDR3 length equals 18 residues. The CDR3 region has the DNA TGTGCCATCAGTGAGTCTCTAGCGGGGGGGCCTGGGGCCAACGTCCTGACTTTC. It encodes CAISESLAGGPGANVLTF.

This clonotype occurred a few times. The chain combines TRBV28 with TRBJ1-4, with unresolved D. This CDR3 has 15 amino acids. Per germline, CDR1 MDHEN and CDR2 SYDVKM. The V gene lost 3 bases and the J gene lost 8 bases, with 16 bases spanning the gap. The CDR3 DNA follows: TGTGCCAGCAGTTTTCTCGCCCACGGAAAAGAAAAACTGTTTTTT. Translating it yields CASSFLAHGKEKLFF.

In its sample, this clonotype was seen a few times. The chain uses TRBV7-2 and TRBJ2-1, with D possibly matching TRBD1 (6 bases). V was trimmed by 4 bases and J by 6 bases, leaving 16 bases between them. CDR1 and CDR2 from the germline V gene are SGHTA and FQGNSA. The length of the CDR3 is 15 residues. This CDR3 reads CASSSPQGIINEQFF. The CDR3, as DNA: TGTGCCAGCAGCTCACCCCAGGGGATTATCAATGAGCAGTTCTTC.

The sample holds many counts of this clonotype. V is TRBV12-3 or TRBV12-4 and J is TRBJ1-5; no clear D. The CDR3 is 13 residues long. V lost 3 bases to trimming and J lost 7 bases, with 10 bases between them. The CDR3 spells CASSLRVGQPQHF. DNA of the CDR3: TGTGCCAGCAGTTTGCGGGTTGGACAGCCCCAGCATTTT.

The J gene is TRBJ2-6, the V gene TRBV10-3, with 12 bases identical to TRBD1. V lost 6 bases to trimming and J lost 2 bases; unmatched junction nucleotides: 5. Germline V gene data show CDR1 as ENHRY and CDR2 as SYGVKD. The CDR3 contains 17 residues. CDR3 bases: TGTGCCATCAGCCCCGGGACAGGGGGCCCTGGGGCCAACGTCCTGACTTTC. Its protein product is CAISPGTGGPGANVLTF.

This clonotype appeared many times. The chain recombines TRBV2 with TRBJ1-3; D remains unclear. Germline V gene sequence: CDR1 SNHLY, CDR2 FYNNEI. Trimming cost V 7 bases and J 0 bases, with 10 bases left between them. The CDR3 runs 14 residues. In DNA, the CDR3 is TGTGCCAGCAAAATCGGGGTCTCTGGAAACACCATATATTTT. It encodes CASKIGVSGNTIYF.

This clonotype has only a few counts. This chain links TRBV10-3 with TRBJ1-2; no reliable D call. Germline V CDR1 and CDR2: ENHRY, SYGVKD. CDR3 size: 15 residues. Deletions cut 0 bases from V and 8 bases from J, with 16 bases between. CDR3 coding DNA: TGTGCCATCAGTGAGTCGAGCGGCCCCCGGGAGGGCTACACCTTC. This sequence encodes CAISESSGPREGYTF.

The V gene is TRBV28, the J gene TRBJ2-2; D perhaps matches TRBD1 (5 bases). Trimming took 8 bases from V and 4 from J, leaving 14 bases between them. This CDR3 is built from 14 residues. Germline V CDR1 and CDR2: MDHEN, SYDVKM. The DNA of the CDR3 is TGTGCCAGCTTAAGGGGCTATGGCACCGGGGAGCTGTTTTTT. Its translation: CASLRGYGTGELFF.

This clonotype was counted at least ten times. This chain uses TRBV12-3 or TRBV12-4 with TRBJ1-2; perhaps TRBD1 as D (5 bases). The CDR3 contains 11 residues. Trimming took 3 bases from V and 8 from J, leaving 7 bases between them. In DNA form, the CDR3 reads TGTGCCAGCAGTTTGGGGCGCGGCTACACCTTC. Translated, it gives CASSLGRGYTF.

This clonotype was seen a handful of times. The DNA of the CDR3 is TGTGCCAGCAGCTCGAATCAGGGGATTAATTCACCCCTCCACTTT. Its protein product is CASSSNQGINSPLHF. The chain recombines TRBV11-2 with TRBJ1-6; tentative D call: TRBD1 (6 bases). There are 15 residues in the CDR3. The V gene's germline CDR1 is SGHAT and CDR2 FQNNGV. Trimming removed 4 bases from V and 6 bases from J, with 13 bases in between.

The chain carries TRBV29-1 and TRBJ1-2, with 10 nucleotides matching TRBD1. The trim removed 7 bases at V and 4 bases at J, leaving 6 bases unmatched. CDR3 length equals 13 residues. Per germline, CDR1 SQVTM and CDR2 ANQGSEA. CDR3 sequence (DNA): TGCAGCGCCGGACAGGGGGGGGCCTATGGCTACACCTTC. This encodes CSAGQGGAYGYTF.

This clonotype was seen ten or more times. The genes are TRBV10-3 and TRBJ2-3, with D possibly called TRBD1 or TRBD2 (6 bases each). The CDR3 runs 17 residues. V was pared by 11 bases and J by 2 bases, with 26 bases between. Germline CDR1 and CDR2: ENHRY and SYGVKD. The CDR3 here is CASRPGGAGVFTDTQYF. The DNA of the CDR3 is TGTGCCTCACGACCGGGCGGGGCAGGGGTTTTCACAGATACGCAGTATTTT.

This clonotype was detected many times. The rearrangement uses TRBV28 and TRBJ2-4; 7 nucleotides align to TRBD2. CDR3 length equals 11 residues. The V gene end was trimmed by 6 bases and the J gene end by 15 bases; junction bases not matched to a gene: 8. Germline loops: CDR1 MDHEN, CDR2 SYDVKM. CDR3: CASSQPGGLYF. The CDR3 nucleotides read TGTGCCAGCAGCCAACCGGGAGGCCTGTACTTC.